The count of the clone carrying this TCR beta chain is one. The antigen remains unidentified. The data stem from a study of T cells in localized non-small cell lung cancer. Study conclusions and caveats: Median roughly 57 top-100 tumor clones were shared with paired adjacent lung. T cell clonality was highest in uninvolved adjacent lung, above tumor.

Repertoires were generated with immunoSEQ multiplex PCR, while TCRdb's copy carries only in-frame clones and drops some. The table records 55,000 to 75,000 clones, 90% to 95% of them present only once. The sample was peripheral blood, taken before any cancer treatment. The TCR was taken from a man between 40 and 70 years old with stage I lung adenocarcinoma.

In nucleotides, the CDR3 is TGCAGTGCGCGGGCGACTAACGAGCAGTACTTC. It codes for CSARATNEQYF. The chain combines TRBV20-1 with TRBJ2-7; weak D call: TRBD2 (5 bases). CDR3 size: 11 residues. Germline V gives CDR1 DFQATT, CDR2 SNEGSKA (reference sequence). Trimming pared 6 bases from V and 5 bases from J, leaving 11 bases between.